The 19 T cell receptor beta chains below come from one sample, sequenced in a study of cytomegalovirus exposure and HLA in healthy donors. The primer mix had 60 Vbeta and 13 Jbeta primers. This table comes from immunoSEQ multiplex PCR, and its TCRdb copy is limited to in-frame clones, with some not included. The sample lists 100,000 to 150,000 clones, 72% occurring once. Sequencing used PBMCs. The receptors were sampled from a man aged 25 to 40 in good health and CMV-seronegative.

This chain connects TRBV4-1 to TRBJ2-3, with D possibly being TRBD1 (6 bases). CDR3 length equals 14 residues. Between the trimmed V and J ends, which lost 4 bases and 4 bases, there was a span of 12 bases. Germline lookup yields CDR1 MGHRA and CDR2 YSYEKL. CDR3 sequence reads: CASSRDIGPDTQYF. Here the CDR3 DNA reads TGCGCCAGCAGCCGGGACATAGGACCAGATACGCAGTATTTT.

This clone has more than one count but fewer than ten. The chain combines TRBV7-9 with TRBJ1-2; 11 bases line up with TRBD1. Looked up from germline, CDR1 is SEHNR and CDR2 is FQNEAQ (reference sequence). The CDR3 sequence is 14 residues long. V was clipped by 3 bases and J by 8 bases; unmatched bases: 5. CDR3 residues: CASSFGQGAKGYTF. The CDR3 region has the DNA TGTGCCAGCAGCTTCGGACAGGGGGCAAAGGGCTACACCTTC.

This chain joins TRBV28 and TRBJ1-1; TRBD1 might be the D (5 bases). The CDR3 extends over 15 amino acids. Trimming pared 3 bases from V and 3 bases from J, leaving 14 bases between. CDR1 and CDR2 (germline): MDHEN, SYDVKM. DNA for the CDR3: TGTGCCAGCAGTTTTGGGGCTGGGGGGGACACTGAAGCTTTCTTT. Translated, it gives CASSFGAGGDTEAFF.

The V gene is TRBV4-3, the J gene TRBJ1-1, with D possibly TRBD1 on 5 matching bases. Per germline, CDR1 LGHNA and CDR2 YSLEER. Trimming shortened V by 4 bases and J by 7 bases, and 13 bases separated the two germline ends. This CDR3 has 13 residues. The CDR3 region has the DNA TGCGCCAGCAGCCCAGGGCCGTTTAGTGAAGCTTTCTTT. It codes for CASSPGPFSEAFF.

The V call is TRBV30, the J call TRBJ2-2, with 8 bases fitting TRBD2. Germline V CDR1 and CDR2: GTSNPN, SVGIG (reference sequence). There are 17 residues in the CDR3. V was pared by 3 bases and J by 3 bases, with 12 bases of the junction left unmatched. The chain's CDR3 is CAWRVSGARFYTGELFF. The CDR3 nucleotides are TGTGCCTGGAGGGTTAGCGGGGCAAGATTTTACACCGGGGAGCTGTTTTTT.

The chain couples TRBV19 to TRBJ1-2; TRBD1 aligns across 7 bases. CDR3 length equals 11 residues. Trimming cost V 10 bases and J 11 bases; bases outside gene matches: 10. CDR1 and CDR2 (germline): LNHDA, SQIVND (reference sequence). The CDR3 sequence: CATGQDTGYTF. The CDR3 DNA follows: TGTGCCACCGGACAGGACACGGGTTACACCTTC.

V usage is TRBV5-4 and J usage is TRBJ2-1; TRBD1 matches at 7 bases. Germline V gene data show CDR1 as SGHNT and CDR2 as YYREEE (reference sequence). CDR3 length: 16 residues. The V gene end was trimmed by 2 bases and the J gene end by 7 bases; junction bases not matched to a gene: 12. The CDR3 DNA follows: TGTGCCAGCAGCTTTACGACAGGGAGTTTTGAAAATGAGCAGTTCTTC. It is translated as CASSFTTGSFENEQFF.

V usage is TRBV5-1 and J usage is TRBJ1-1, with D perhaps matching TRBD1 (6 bases). V gave up 0 bases and J gave up 8 bases, with 11 bases separating them. Germline V lookup: CDR1 SGHRS, CDR2 YFSETQ. This CDR3 is built from 13 residues. The CDR3: CASSLGAGTEAFF. The CDR3 bases are TGCGCCAGCAGCTTGGGCGCCGGGACAGAAGCTTTCTTT.

The chain joins TRBV30 to TRBJ1-4; 9 bases align to TRBD1. The CDR3 consists of 16 residues. Germline loops: CDR1 GTSNPN, CDR2 SVGIG (reference sequence). Trimming took 2 bases from V and 8 from J; bases not matched to a gene: 12. The CDR3 bases are TGTGCCTGGAGTCTCGGACCGACAGGGGGAGACGAAAAACTGTTTTTT. Its translation is CAWSLGPTGGDEKLFF.

The chain joins TRBV7-6 to TRBJ1-4; D remains unclear. The V gene lost 5 bases and the J gene lost 3 bases, with 10 bases spanning the gap. The CDR3 loop spans 14 amino acids. Per the germline V gene, CDR1 is SGHVS and CDR2 is FNYEAQ. The CDR3, as DNA: TGTGCCAGCAGCCCGAGAGGTTCTAATGAAAAACTGTTTTTT. It yields the protein CASSPRGSNEKLFF.

Regarding this clone: The identical CDR3 is also encoded by other nucleotide sequences in the sample. The chain combines TRBV4-3 with TRBJ2-7; tentatively, D is TRBD1 (6 bases). Germline V gene data show CDR1 as LGHNA and CDR2 as YSLEER. This CDR3 contains 16 residues. Trimming stripped 0 bases from V and 5 bases from J, with 17 bases between. For the CDR3, the DNA is TGCGCCAGCAGCCAAGACTTTGATAGGGGGTTTGACGAGCAGTACTTC. Protein product: CASSQDFDRGFDEQYF.

This clone was counted once. This sequence joins TRBV30 and TRBJ1-5, with a possible D match to TRBD1 (5 bases). Germline lookup yields CDR1 GTSNPN and CDR2 SVGIG (reference sequence). The CDR3 extends over 16 amino acids. V dropped 0 bases and J dropped 2 bases, with 14 bases sitting between them. The CDR3 DNA is TGTGCCTGGAGTGTCGAATCGGGAGGGGGCAATCAGCCCCAGCATTTT. Amino acid sequence: CAWSVESGGGNQPQHF.

The CDR3 coding sequence is TGTGCCAGCAGCTTAGCGGGGGGACAGGGGGCGACCTATGGCTACACCTTC. Amino acid sequence: CASSLAGGQGATYGYTF. The chain uses TRBV7-2 and TRBJ1-2; 12 bases match TRBD1. CDR1 and CDR2 (germline): SGHTA, FQGNSA. The CDR3 contains 17 residues. Unmatched junction bases numbered 6, after V lost 0 bases and J lost 4 bases.

This chain links TRBV5-1 with TRBJ2-5; 10 nucleotides match TRBD1. Germline assignment: CDR1 SGHRS and CDR2 YFSETQ. This CDR3 region has 14 residues. V trimming: 3 bases; J trimming: 3 bases; junction bases outside the gene matches: 2. DNA for the CDR3: TGCGCCAGCAGCTGGGGGACAGGGGAAGAGACCCAGTACTTC. Amino acids: CASSWGTGEETQYF. The variable domain in full, with the rest retrieved from reference TRBV5-1 and TRBJ2-5, is KAGVTQTPRYLIKTRGQQVTLSCSPISGHRSVSWYQQTPGQGLQFLFEYFSETQRNKGNFPGRFSGRQFSNSRSEMNVSTLELGDSALYLCASSWGTGEETQYFGPGTRLLVL.

The chain is built from TRBV30 and TRBJ1-6; D ambiguous. The length of the CDR3 is 13 residues. Germline-derived CDR1 and CDR2 are GTSNPN and SVGIG (reference sequence). The V end lost 4 bases, the J end lost 7 bases, and 11 bases lay between the germline ends. The CDR3 DNA sequence: TGTGCCTGGAACGCAGTGGAGAATTCACCCCTCCACTTT. Its protein is CAWNAVENSPLHF.

On this clone: Germline is not matched at one junction end, which may reflect a read error. The chain employs TRBV20-1 and TRBJ1-2; D is unresolved. Germline V gene data show CDR1 as DFQATT and CDR2 as SNEGSKA (reference sequence). The CDR3 contains 10 residues. The CDR3: CSGPFSREPF. CDR3 in DNA: TGCAGTGGCCCGTTTTCTAGGGAGCCCTTC.

This clone was seen more than once but under ten times. CDR3 region: CASIPGGLNNEQFF. The CDR3 region has the DNA TGTGCCAGCATTCCGGGGGGGCTTAACAATGAGCAGTTCTTC. The chain links TRBV7-9 to TRBJ2-1; 8 nucleotides match TRBD2. This CDR3 spans 14 amino acids. V lost 7 bases to trimming and J lost 5 bases; unmatched junction nucleotides: 7. Per the germline V gene, CDR1 is SEHNR and CDR2 is FQNEAQ (reference sequence). The variable domain in full, with the rest retrieved from reference TRBV7-9 and TRBJ2-1, is DTGVSQNPRHKITKRGQNVTFRCDPISEHNRLYWYRQTLGQGPEFLTYFQNEAQLEKSRLLSDRFSAERPKGSFSTLEIQRTEQGDSAMYLCASIPGGLNNEQFFGPGTRLTVL.

The CDR3 DNA sequence: TGTGCCAGCAGCAAAAAGTGTCGGGACAGGGTGGAAGTTGAGCAGTTCTTC. Translated, it gives CASSKKCRDRVEVEQFF. The chain combines TRBV21-1 with TRBJ2-1; the D segment call TRBD1 is taken from the table without a DNA check. TRBV21-1 is listed as a pseudogene. The CDR3 runs to 17 residues.

The gene calls are TRBV6-5 and TRBJ1-1; 9 bases align to TRBD1. The junction had 8 bases not matched to a gene; V was cut back by 5 bases and J by 7 bases. The CDR3 contains 14 residues. Germline V gene sequence: CDR1 MNHEY, CDR2 SVGAGI. The CDR3 spells CASSPQQGAGEAFF. CDR3 nucleotides: TGTGCCAGCAGTCCGCAACAGGGGGCAGGTGAAGCTTTCTTT.